This is a list of T cell receptor beta chains from one sample in a study of molecular identifiers for immune sequencing clone quantification. TCRdb re-called the PCR reads through MiXCR, storing one row per CDR3 protein. The table includes just under 650,000 distinct CDR3 sequences, 15% to 20% detected once. Sequencing was done on a sample of naive CD8+ T cells from blood, with Jurkat cell RNA spiked in. These receptor sequences come from a human donor in good health. Some libraries in this study had Jurkat cell RNA spiked in. CDR3s include the opening cysteine and the closing phenylalanine or tryptophan. The D gene is left open where the match is weak. The size of a clone is reported for some rows only, either as once, few or many, or as a class for expanded clones.

j_gene: TRBJ1-2; abundance: NA; v_gene: TRBV29-1; d_gene: NA; CDR3nt: TGCGGCGTTGAAATAACAGCCCAACATGGCTACACCTTC; CDR3aa: CGVEITAQHGYTF
j_gene: TRBJ2-5; abundance: many; v_gene: TRBV12-3/TRBV12-4; d_gene: TRBD1; CDR3nt: TGTGCCAGCAGTTACGGGACAGATAAACCGCTACAAGAGACCCAGTACTTC; CDR3aa: CASSYGTDKPLQETQYF
j_gene: TRBJ2-7; abundance: NA; v_gene: TRBV27; d_gene: TRBD2; CDR3nt: TGTGCCAGCACCAATAGGCTAGCGGGAGAGCAGTACTTC; CDR3aa: CASTNRLAGEQYF
j_gene: TRBJ1-5; abundance: NA; v_gene: TRBV6-2/TRBV6-3; d_gene: TRBD1; CDR3nt: TGTGCCAGCAGCCGTCCGACAGGGGTACGTCTCAATCAGCCCCAGCATTTT; CDR3aa: CASSRPTGVRLNQPQHF
j_gene: TRBJ1-1; abundance: many; v_gene: TRBV28; d_gene: NA; CDR3nt: TGTGCCAGCAGTCCCCTCCTCCTCGGAGACACTGAAGCTTTCTTT; CDR3aa: CASSPLLLGDTEAFF
j_gene: TRBJ2-6; abundance: many; v_gene: TRBV5-8; d_gene: TRBD2; CDR3nt: TGTGCCAGCAGCTTGGTTCTCCTAGCGGGGGGTTCCTCTGGGGCCAACGTCCTGACTTTC; CDR3aa: CASSLVLLAGGSSGANVLTF
j_gene: TRBJ1-5; abundance: many; v_gene: TRBV28; d_gene: NA; CDR3nt: TGTGCCAGCAGTTTAAAGGGGCTCGGGCCCCAGCATTTT; CDR3aa: CASSLKGLGPQHF
j_gene: TRBJ2-5; abundance: few; v_gene: TRBV2; d_gene: TRBD1; CDR3nt: TGTGCCAGCAGTGACGTACAGGGGGCCTGGGAGACCCAGTACTTC; CDR3aa: CASSDVQGAWETQYF
j_gene: TRBJ1-5; abundance: NA; v_gene: TRBV27; d_gene: NA; CDR3nt: TGTGCCAGCAGGCCATCAGGGATTAGTCAGCCCCAGCATTTT; CDR3aa: CASRPSGISQPQHF
j_gene: TRBJ1-5; abundance: few; v_gene: TRBV5-4; d_gene: TRBD1; CDR3nt: TGTGCCAGCAGTGTGGGGACAGAACTTAATCAGCCCCAGCATTTT; CDR3aa: CASSVGTELNQPQHF
j_gene: TRBJ2-3; abundance: many; v_gene: TRBV10-2; d_gene: TRBD2; CDR3nt: TGCGCCAGCAGCTCTACTAGCGGGAGAACGCAGTATTTT; CDR3aa: CASSSTSGRTQYF
j_gene: TRBJ2-7; abundance: NA; v_gene: TRBV27; d_gene: TRBD2; CDR3nt: TGTGCCAGCAGTGGCGGGGGACGGCCCTACGAGCAGTACTTC; CDR3aa: CASSGGGRPYEQYF
j_gene: TRBJ2-5; abundance: many; v_gene: TRBV7-8; d_gene: TRBD1; CDR3nt: TGTGCCAGCAGCTTAGCCGGGACAGGGGGCATCAAGACCCAGTACTTC; CDR3aa: CASSLAGTGGIKTQYF
j_gene: TRBJ2-1; abundance: many; v_gene: TRBV30; d_gene: TRBD1; CDR3nt: TGTGCCTGGACCCCCGGGACAGGGCTGCTTGAGCAGTTCTTC; CDR3aa: CAWTPGTGLLEQFF
j_gene: TRBJ2-5; abundance: few; v_gene: TRBV7-9; d_gene: NA; CDR3nt: TGTGCCAGCAGCTTCGATATGGGGCGGGAGACCCAGTACTTC; CDR3aa: CASSFDMGRETQYF
j_gene: TRBJ1-1; abundance: many; v_gene: TRBV3-1; d_gene: NA; CDR3nt: TGTGCCAGCAGCCAAAAGGGGTGGGATTCTGAAGCTTTCTTT; CDR3aa: CASSQKGWDSEAFF
j_gene: TRBJ2-2; abundance: few; v_gene: TRBV5-4; d_gene: NA; CDR3nt: TGTGCCAGCAGCATAAGGGGCGGCACCGGGGAGCTGTTTTTT; CDR3aa: CASSIRGGTGELFF
j_gene: TRBJ2-1; abundance: many; v_gene: TRBV6-6; d_gene: NA; CDR3nt: TGTGCCAGCAGTCCGAAAAAGAGCTCCTACAATGAGCAGTTCTTC; CDR3aa: CASSPKKSSYNEQFF
j_gene: TRBJ2-6; abundance: many; v_gene: TRBV19; d_gene: NA; CDR3nt: TGTGCCAGTAGCGGTGCTGGGGCCAACGTCCTGACTTTC; CDR3aa: CASSGAGANVLTF
j_gene: TRBJ1-5; abundance: many; v_gene: TRBV4-1; d_gene: NA; CDR3nt: TGCGCCAGCAGCCTAATCCGGGACGGGGATCAGCCCCAGCATTTT; CDR3aa: CASSLIRDGDQPQHF
j_gene: TRBJ1-2; abundance: NA; v_gene: TRBV19; d_gene: NA; CDR3nt: TGTGCCAGTTGCCCAGGCAACCCATATGGCTACACCTTC; CDR3aa: CASCPGNPYGYTF
j_gene: TRBJ1-2; abundance: NA; v_gene: TRBV6-5; d_gene: TRBD1; CDR3nt: TGTGCCAGCAGTTACTTGGCAGGGGGCACTGGCTACACCTTC; CDR3aa: CASSYLAGGTGYTF
j_gene: TRBJ2-3; abundance: many; v_gene: TRBV6-5; d_gene: TRBD2; CDR3nt: TGTGCCAGCAGCTACCGGACTAGCGGGAGCACAGATACGCAGTATTTT; CDR3aa: CASSYRTSGSTDTQYF
j_gene: TRBJ2-3; abundance: NA; v_gene: TRBV7-9; d_gene: TRBD2; CDR3nt: TGTGCCAGCAGCTCAGACCCCTTAGCGGGGGCTAGCACAGATACGCAGTATTTT; CDR3aa: CASSSDPLAGASTDTQYF
j_gene: TRBJ2-1; abundance: NA; v_gene: TRBV13; d_gene: NA; CDR3nt: NA; CDR3aa: CASSAPMSSSSGQFF
j_gene: TRBJ2-7; abundance: NA; v_gene: TRBV7-9; d_gene: NA; CDR3nt: TGTGCCAGCAGTTCCGGGTCCGACAGGTCTCCCTACGAGCAGTACTTC; CDR3aa: CASSSGSDRSPYEQYF
j_gene: TRBJ2-1; abundance: NA; v_gene: TRBV27; d_gene: NA; CDR3nt: TGTGCCAGCAGTTTATCGTCCCTCCTAAATGAGCAGTTCTTC; CDR3aa: CASSLSSLLNEQFF
j_gene: TRBJ2-2; abundance: NA; v_gene: TRBV29-1; d_gene: TRBD2; CDR3nt: TGCAGCGTTGAAGGAAGTGTTGAAATGTCTAGCGGGAGAGTTTCCACCGGGGAGCTGTTTTTT; CDR3aa: CSVEGSVEMSSGRVSTGELFF
j_gene: TRBJ1-5; abundance: many; v_gene: TRBV6-5; d_gene: TRBD1; CDR3nt: TGTGCCAGCAGTTACAAGGGACAGGGTCAGCCCCAGCATTTT; CDR3aa: CASSYKGQGQPQHF
j_gene: TRBJ2-7; abundance: many; v_gene: TRBV5-6; d_gene: TRBD1; CDR3nt: TGTGCCAGCAGCCCGGGACAGGGTGACGAGCAGTACTTC; CDR3aa: CASSPGQGDEQYF
j_gene: TRBJ2-1; abundance: many; v_gene: TRBV7-6; d_gene: TRBD2; CDR3nt: TGTGCCAGCAGCGCCCGACTAGCGGCCCTCTACAATGAGCAGTTCTTC; CDR3aa: CASSARLAALYNEQFF
j_gene: TRBJ1-1; abundance: NA; v_gene: TRBV5-1; d_gene: NA; CDR3nt: TGCGCCAGCAGCTTTGGTAATCCGAACACTGAAGCTTTCTTT; CDR3aa: CASSFGNPNTEAFF
j_gene: TRBJ2-5; abundance: many; v_gene: TRBV28; d_gene: TRBD2; CDR3nt: TGTGCCAGCAGCGTCCCCCCAGCTGCGGGGGATCAAGAGACCCAGTACTTC; CDR3aa: CASSVPPAAGDQETQYF
j_gene: TRBJ2-5; abundance: few; v_gene: TRBV30; d_gene: NA; CDR3nt: TGTGCCTGGAGTCTAGCCGGCCAAGAGACCCAGTACTTC; CDR3aa: CAWSLAGQETQYF
j_gene: TRBJ1-1; abundance: NA; v_gene: TRBV12-5; d_gene: NA; CDR3nt: TGTGCTAGTGGTTTGAGTTCGATGAACACTGAAGCTTTCTTT; CDR3aa: CASGLSSMNTEAFF
j_gene: TRBJ2-7; abundance: many; v_gene: TRBV7-9; d_gene: TRBD2; CDR3nt: TGTGCCAGCAGCTTAGGAGGCGGGAGGCCGACCTACGAGCAGTACTTC; CDR3aa: CASSLGGGRPTYEQYF
j_gene: TRBJ2-7; abundance: few; v_gene: TRBV7-9; d_gene: NA; CDR3nt: TGTGCCAGCAGCCACAGGCTGTTCTACGAGCAGTACTTC; CDR3aa: CASSHRLFYEQYF
j_gene: TRBJ2-3; abundance: NA; v_gene: TRBV15; d_gene: NA; CDR3nt: TGTGCCACCAGCAGAGGTGCATACGTGACCCGACATGGCACAGATACGCAGTATTTT; CDR3aa: CATSRGAYVTRHGTDTQYF
j_gene: TRBJ2-5; abundance: NA; v_gene: TRBV2; d_gene: NA; CDR3nt: TGTGCCAGCTGTTTGGCGGGGTCGTACCAAGAGACCCAGTACTTC; CDR3aa: CASCLAGSYQETQYF
j_gene: TRBJ2-7; abundance: many; v_gene: TRBV28; d_gene: NA; CDR3nt: TGTGCCAGCAGTGCCCTCCCGACAGATGAAGACTACGAGCAGTACTTC; CDR3aa: CASSALPTDEDYEQYF
j_gene: TRBJ2-7; abundance: many; v_gene: TRBV7-9; d_gene: NA; CDR3nt: TGTGCCAGCAGCACCGGAGGGGTTCTCCACGAGCAGTACTTC; CDR3aa: CASSTGGVLHEQYF
j_gene: TRBJ1-1; abundance: few; v_gene: TRBV19; d_gene: NA; CDR3nt: TGTGCCAGTAGTATAGGTTTTTACGGGAACACTGAAGCTTTCTTT; CDR3aa: CASSIGFYGNTEAFF
j_gene: TRBJ1-5; abundance: many; v_gene: TRBV5-1; d_gene: NA; CDR3nt: TGCGCCAGCAGCCTGGGGACATTAGGCAATCAGCCCCAGCATTTT; CDR3aa: CASSLGTLGNQPQHF
j_gene: TRBJ2-7; abundance: many; v_gene: TRBV19; d_gene: NA; CDR3nt: TGTGCCAGTAGTCCGCGACAACCCTACGAGCAGTACTTC; CDR3aa: CASSPRQPYEQYF
j_gene: TRBJ2-7; abundance: many; v_gene: TRBV6-5; d_gene: TRBD2; CDR3nt: TGTGCCAGCAGTTACTCGGCTTTGCGGGAGGGTGACGAGCAGTACTTC; CDR3aa: CASSYSALREGDEQYF
j_gene: TRBJ1-6; abundance: few; v_gene: TRBV6-5; d_gene: TRBD1; CDR3nt: TGTGCCAGCAGACAATATACAGGGGCCCGAAATTCACCCCTCCACTTT; CDR3aa: CASRQYTGARNSPLHF
j_gene: TRBJ2-7; abundance: NA; v_gene: TRBV19; d_gene: NA; CDR3nt: TGTGCCAGTAGTCTCCGCGACGGGGGCGGGTACGAGCAGTACTTC; CDR3aa: CASSLRDGGGYEQYF
j_gene: TRBJ1-1; abundance: few; v_gene: TRBV6-2/TRBV6-3; d_gene: NA; CDR3nt: TGTGCCAGCAGTTACTACCTAAGCGGCCCTGAAGCTTTCTTT; CDR3aa: CASSYYLSGPEAFF
j_gene: TRBJ2-1; abundance: few; v_gene: TRBV11-2; d_gene: TRBD1; CDR3nt: TGTGCCAGCAGCTTAGATCTCGACAGGGGGCATGAGCAGTTCTTC; CDR3aa: CASSLDLDRGHEQFF
j_gene: TRBJ1-4; abundance: few; v_gene: TRBV4-1; d_gene: TRBD1; CDR3nt: TGCGCCAGCAGCCAAGTTTCACAGGGGACCGAAACTTTT; CDR3aa: CASSQVSQGTETF
j_gene: TRBJ2-4; abundance: NA; v_gene: TRBV19; d_gene: TRBD1; CDR3nt: TGTGCCAGTAGTAACCGGGACAGAGGGATAATTTCAATTCAGTACTTC; CDR3aa: CASSNRDRGIISIQYF
j_gene: TRBJ1-1; abundance: many; v_gene: TRBV7-9; d_gene: NA; CDR3nt: TGTGCCAGCAGCTTAGCGCTGGGGTGGAGCACTGAAGCTTTCTTT; CDR3aa: CASSLALGWSTEAFF